This T cell receptor (beta chain) was documented in a study of CD8+ T cells in alopecia areata. Once RNA had been extracted, it was reverse transcribed into cDNA to act as the sequencing template. Clones were sequenced by immunoSEQ multiplex PCR, and TCRdb holds only the in-frame ones, with some missing. The sample has about 140,000 clones; more than 85% are singletons. The V segment lost 5 bases and the J segment 4 bases; nucleotides outside the gene matches: 2. The CDR3 runs to 13 residues. Germline values: CDR1 SQVTM, CDR2 ANQGSEA. Treatment denoted: oral pan-JAK inhibitor, 5-10 mg twice daily. The study team obtained lesional scalp punch biopsies and peripheral blood from alopecia areata patients. Turning to this clone: What it binds is not known.

General observations from the study: Lesional scalp exceeded normal scalp in clonality, especially in alopecia totalis/universalis.

This chain uses TRBV29-1 with TRBJ2-3; 11 nucleotides line up with TRBD2. This clonotype was sampled from a human donor with alopecia areata. The sample in question was CD8+ T cells sorted from blood, obtained at week 4, from a patient treated with tofacitinib. The CDR3 DNA follows: TGCAGCGTTTTACTAGCGGGAGCAGATACGCAGTATTTT. This sequence encodes CSVLLAGADTQYF.